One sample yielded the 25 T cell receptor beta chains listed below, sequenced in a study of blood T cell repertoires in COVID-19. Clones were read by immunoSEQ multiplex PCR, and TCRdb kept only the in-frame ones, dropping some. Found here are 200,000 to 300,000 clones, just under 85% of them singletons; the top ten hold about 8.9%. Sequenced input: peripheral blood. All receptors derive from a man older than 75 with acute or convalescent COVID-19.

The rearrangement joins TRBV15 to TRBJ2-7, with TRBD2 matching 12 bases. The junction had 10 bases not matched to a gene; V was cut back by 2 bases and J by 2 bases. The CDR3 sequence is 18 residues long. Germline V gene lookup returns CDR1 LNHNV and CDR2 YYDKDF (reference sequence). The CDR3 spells CATSRKAGLAGTTYEQYF. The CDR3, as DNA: TGTGCCACCAGCAGAAAGGCAGGACTAGCGGGGACCACCTACGAGCAGTACTTC.

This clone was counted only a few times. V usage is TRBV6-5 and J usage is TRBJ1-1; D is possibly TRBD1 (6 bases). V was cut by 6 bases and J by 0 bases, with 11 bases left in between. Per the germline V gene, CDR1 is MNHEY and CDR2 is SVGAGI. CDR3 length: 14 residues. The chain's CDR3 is CASSEGVLNTEAFF. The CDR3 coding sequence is TGTGCCAGCAGCGAGGGGGTGTTGAACACTGAAGCTTTCTTT.

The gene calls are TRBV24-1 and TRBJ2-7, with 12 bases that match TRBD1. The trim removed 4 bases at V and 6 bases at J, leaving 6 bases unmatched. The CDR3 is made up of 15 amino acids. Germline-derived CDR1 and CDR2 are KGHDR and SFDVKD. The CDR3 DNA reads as TGTGCCACCAGTGACGCCGGGACAGGGGGCCGCGAGCAGTACTTC. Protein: CATSDAGTGGREQYF.

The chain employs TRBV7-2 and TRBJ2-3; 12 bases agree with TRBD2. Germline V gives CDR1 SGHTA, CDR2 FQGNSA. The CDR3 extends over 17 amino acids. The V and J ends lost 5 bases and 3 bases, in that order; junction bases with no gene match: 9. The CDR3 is CASSQSGLAGTTDTQYF. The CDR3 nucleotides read TGTGCCAGCAGCCAATCCGGACTAGCGGGGACGACAGATACGCAGTATTTT.

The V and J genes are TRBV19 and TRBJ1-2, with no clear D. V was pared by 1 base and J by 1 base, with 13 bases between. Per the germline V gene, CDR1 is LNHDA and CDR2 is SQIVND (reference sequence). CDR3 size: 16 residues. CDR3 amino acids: CASSIGRPGVNYGYTF. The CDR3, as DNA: TGTGCCAGTAGTATAGGCCGGCCAGGTGTTAACTATGGCTACACCTTC. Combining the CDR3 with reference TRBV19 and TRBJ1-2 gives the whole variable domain DGGITQSPKYLFRKEGQNVTLSCEQNLNHDAMYWYRQDPGQGLRLIYYSQIVNDFQKGDIAEGYSVSREKKESFPLTVTSAQKNPTAFYLCASSIGRPGVNYGYTFGSGTRLTVV.

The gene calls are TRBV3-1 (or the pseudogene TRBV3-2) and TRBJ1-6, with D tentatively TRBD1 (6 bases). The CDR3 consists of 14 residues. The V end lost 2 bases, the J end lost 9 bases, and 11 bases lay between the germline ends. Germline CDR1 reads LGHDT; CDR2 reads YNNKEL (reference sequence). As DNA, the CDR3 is TGTGCCAGCAGCCAACAGGGGATGGGTTCACCCCTCCACTTT. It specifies CASSQQGMGSPLHF.

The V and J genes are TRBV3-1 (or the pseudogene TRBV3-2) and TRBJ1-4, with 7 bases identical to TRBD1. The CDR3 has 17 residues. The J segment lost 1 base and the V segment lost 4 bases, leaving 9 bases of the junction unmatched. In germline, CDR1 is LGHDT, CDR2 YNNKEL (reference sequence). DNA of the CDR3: TGTGCCAGCAGCCGAAAGACAGGGTTTTTAACTAATGAAAAACTGTTTTTT. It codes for CASSRKTGFLTNEKLFF.

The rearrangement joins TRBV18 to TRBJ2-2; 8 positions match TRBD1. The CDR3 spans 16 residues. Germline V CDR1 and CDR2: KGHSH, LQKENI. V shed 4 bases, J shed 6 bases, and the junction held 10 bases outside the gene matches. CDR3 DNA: TGTGCCAGCTCACTTCCCCGCATGACAGGGGCCGGGGAGCTGTTTTTT. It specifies CASSLPRMTGAGELFF.

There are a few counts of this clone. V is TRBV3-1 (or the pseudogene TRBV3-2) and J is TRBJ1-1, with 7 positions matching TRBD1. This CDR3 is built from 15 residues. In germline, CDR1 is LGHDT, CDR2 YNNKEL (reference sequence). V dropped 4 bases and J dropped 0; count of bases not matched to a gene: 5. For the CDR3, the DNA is TGTGCCAGCAGCCCAGCCGGGACAGTGAACACTGAAGCTTTCTTT. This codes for CASSPAGTVNTEAFF.

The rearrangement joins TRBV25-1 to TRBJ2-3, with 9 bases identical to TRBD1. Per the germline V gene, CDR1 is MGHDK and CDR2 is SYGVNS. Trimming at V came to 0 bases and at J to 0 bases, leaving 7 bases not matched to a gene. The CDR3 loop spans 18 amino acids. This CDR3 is CASSEYPGQGPSTDTQYF. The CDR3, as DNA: TGTGCCAGCAGTGAATATCCGGGACAGGGCCCTAGCACAGATACGCAGTATTTT.

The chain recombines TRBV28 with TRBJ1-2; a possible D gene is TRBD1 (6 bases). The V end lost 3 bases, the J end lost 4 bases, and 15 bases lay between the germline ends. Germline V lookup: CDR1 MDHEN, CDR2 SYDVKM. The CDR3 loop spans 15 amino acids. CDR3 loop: CASSLAGGAGYGYTF. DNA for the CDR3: TGTGCCAGCAGTTTGGCGGGGGGCGCGGGCTATGGCTACACCTTC.

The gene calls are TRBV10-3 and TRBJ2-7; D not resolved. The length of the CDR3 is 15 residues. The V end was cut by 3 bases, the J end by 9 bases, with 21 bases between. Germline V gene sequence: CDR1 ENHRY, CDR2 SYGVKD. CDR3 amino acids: CAISDPPPNVLGQYF. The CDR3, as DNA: TGTGCCATCAGTGATCCCCCTCCAAACGTCCTAGGGCAGTACTTC.

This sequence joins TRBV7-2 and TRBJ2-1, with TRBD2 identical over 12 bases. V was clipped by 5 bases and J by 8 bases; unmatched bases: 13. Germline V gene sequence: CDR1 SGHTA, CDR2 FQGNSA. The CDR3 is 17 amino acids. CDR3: CASSPETRLAGEYEQFF. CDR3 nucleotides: TGTGCCAGCAGCCCCGAGACCCGACTAGCGGGAGAGTATGAGCAGTTCTTC. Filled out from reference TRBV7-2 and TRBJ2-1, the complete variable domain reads GAGVSQSPSNKVTEKGKDVELRCDPISGHTALYWYRQSLGQGLEFLIYFQGNSAPDKSGLPSDRFSAERTGGSVSTLTIQRTQQEDSAVYLCASSPETRLAGEYEQFFGPGTRLTVL.

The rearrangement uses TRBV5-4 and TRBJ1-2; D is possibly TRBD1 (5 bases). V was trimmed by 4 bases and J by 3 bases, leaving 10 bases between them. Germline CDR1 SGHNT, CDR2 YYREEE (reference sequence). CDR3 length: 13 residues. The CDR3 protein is CASSPQGHYGYTF. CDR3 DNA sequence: TGTGCCAGCAGCCCTCAGGGTCACTATGGCTACACCTTC.

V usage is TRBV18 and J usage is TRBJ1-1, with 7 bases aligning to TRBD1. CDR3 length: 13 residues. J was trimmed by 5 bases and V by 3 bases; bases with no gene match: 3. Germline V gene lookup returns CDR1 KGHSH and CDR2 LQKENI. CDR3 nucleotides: TGTGCCAGCTCACCCTTGGACAGGACTGAAGCTTTCTTT. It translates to CASSPLDRTEAFF.

The CDR3 DNA reads TGTGCCAGCAGCGTAGCCCCAGGGAAGAACATTCAGTACTTC. Its translation is CASSVAPGKNIQYF. The chain couples TRBV9 to TRBJ2-4, with TRBD1 as a possible D gene (5 bases). Germline-derived CDR1 and CDR2 are SGDLS and YYNGEE. V was trimmed by 0 bases and J by 7 bases, leaving 11 bases between them. This CDR3 has 14 amino acids.

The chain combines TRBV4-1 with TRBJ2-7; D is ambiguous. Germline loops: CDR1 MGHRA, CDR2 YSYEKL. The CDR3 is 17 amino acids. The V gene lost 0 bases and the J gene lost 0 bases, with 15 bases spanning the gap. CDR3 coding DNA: TGCGCCAGCAGCCAAGATAAAGGTTTGGGCATCTCCTACGAGCAGTACTTC. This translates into CASSQDKGLGISYEQYF.

The CDR3 is CASSILAGGPSDTQYF. The CDR3 DNA follows: TGTGCCAGTAGTATTCTGGCGGGGGGGCCCTCAGATACGCAGTATTTT. The gene calls are TRBV19 and TRBJ2-3; 9 nucleotides match TRBD2. V shed 3 bases, J shed 4 bases, and the junction held 8 bases outside the gene matches. The CDR3 has 16 amino acids. Germline V gene sequence: CDR1 LNHDA, CDR2 SQIVND (reference sequence).

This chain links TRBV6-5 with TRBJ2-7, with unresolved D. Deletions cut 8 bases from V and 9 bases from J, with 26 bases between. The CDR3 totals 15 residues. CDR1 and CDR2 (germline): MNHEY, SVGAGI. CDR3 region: CASFPQTGFTERQYF. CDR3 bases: TGTGCCAGCTTTCCTCAGACCGGGTTCACCGAGAGGCAGTACTTC.

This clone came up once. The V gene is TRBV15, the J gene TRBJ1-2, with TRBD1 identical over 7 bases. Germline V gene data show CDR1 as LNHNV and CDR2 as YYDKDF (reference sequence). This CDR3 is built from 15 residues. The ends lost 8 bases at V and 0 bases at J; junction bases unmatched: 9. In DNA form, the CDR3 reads TGTGCCACCGCCAGGGGGGTCTCGCCTAACTATGGCTACACCTTC. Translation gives CATARGVSPNYGYTF.

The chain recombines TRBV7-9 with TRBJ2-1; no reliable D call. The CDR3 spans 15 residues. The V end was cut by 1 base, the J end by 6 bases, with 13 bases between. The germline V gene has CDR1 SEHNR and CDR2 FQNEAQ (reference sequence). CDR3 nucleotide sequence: TGTGCCAGCAGCTTAGTAAGCTCCCCCCTCAATGAGCAGTTCTTC. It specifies CASSLVSSPLNEQFF.

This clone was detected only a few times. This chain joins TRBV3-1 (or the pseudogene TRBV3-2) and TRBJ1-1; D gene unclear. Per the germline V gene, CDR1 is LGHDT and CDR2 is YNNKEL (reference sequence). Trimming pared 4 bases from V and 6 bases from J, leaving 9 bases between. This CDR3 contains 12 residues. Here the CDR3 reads CASSPGYSEAFF. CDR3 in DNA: TGTGCCAGCAGCCCGGGGTACTCTGAAGCTTTCTTT.

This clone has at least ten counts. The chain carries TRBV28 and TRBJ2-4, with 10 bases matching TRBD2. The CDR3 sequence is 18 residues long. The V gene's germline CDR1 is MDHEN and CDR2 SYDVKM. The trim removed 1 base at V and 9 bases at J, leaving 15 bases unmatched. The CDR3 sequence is CASSLSYLGTSDQSIQYF. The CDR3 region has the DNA TGTGCCAGCAGTTTATCATATTTAGGGACTAGCGATCAAAGCATTCAGTACTTC.

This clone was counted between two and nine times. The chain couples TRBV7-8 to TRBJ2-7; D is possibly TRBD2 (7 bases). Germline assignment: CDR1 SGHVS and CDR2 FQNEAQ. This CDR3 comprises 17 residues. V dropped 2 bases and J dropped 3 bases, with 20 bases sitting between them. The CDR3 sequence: CASSLNRGGLTLYEQYF. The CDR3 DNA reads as TGTGCCAGCAGCTTAAATAGGGGGGGCCTAACCCTCTACGAGCAGTACTTC.

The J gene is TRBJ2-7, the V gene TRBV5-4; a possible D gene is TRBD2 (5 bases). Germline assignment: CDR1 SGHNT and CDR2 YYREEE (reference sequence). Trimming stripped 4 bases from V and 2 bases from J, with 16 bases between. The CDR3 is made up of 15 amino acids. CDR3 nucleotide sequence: TGTGCCAGCAGCACTGGCCCTAGCCGCACCTACGAGCAGTACTTC. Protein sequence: CASSTGPSRTYEQYF.